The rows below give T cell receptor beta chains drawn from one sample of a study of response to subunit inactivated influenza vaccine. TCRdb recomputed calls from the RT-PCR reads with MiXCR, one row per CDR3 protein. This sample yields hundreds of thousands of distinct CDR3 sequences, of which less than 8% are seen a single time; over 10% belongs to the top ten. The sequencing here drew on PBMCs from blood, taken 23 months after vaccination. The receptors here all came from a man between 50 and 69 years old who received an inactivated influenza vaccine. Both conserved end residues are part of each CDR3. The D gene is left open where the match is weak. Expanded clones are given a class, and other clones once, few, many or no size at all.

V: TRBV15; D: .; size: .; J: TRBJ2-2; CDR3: CATSKVLGELFF; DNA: TGTGCCACTTCGAAGGTTTTGGGGGAGCTGTTTTTT
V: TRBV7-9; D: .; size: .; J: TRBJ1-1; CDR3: CASSLAQLNTEAFF; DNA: TGTGCCAGCAGCTTAGCACAGTTGAACACTGAAGCTTTCTTT
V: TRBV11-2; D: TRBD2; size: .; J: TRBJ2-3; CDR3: CASSSPAGGGADTQYF; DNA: TGTGCCAGCAGCTCCCCGGCGGGAGGGGGCGCAGATACGCAGTATTTT
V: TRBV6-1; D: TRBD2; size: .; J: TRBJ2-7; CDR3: CASSRGRDYEQYF; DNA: TGTGCCAGCAGTCGCGGGAGGGACTACGAGCAGTACTTC
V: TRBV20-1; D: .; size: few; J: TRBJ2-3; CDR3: CSARDASGTDTQYF; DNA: TGCAGTGCTAGAGACGCTAGCGGCACAGATACGCAGTATTTT
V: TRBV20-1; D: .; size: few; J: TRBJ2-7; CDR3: CSASNRVPEQYF; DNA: TGCAGTGCTAGCAACAGAGTGCCCGAGCAGTACTTC
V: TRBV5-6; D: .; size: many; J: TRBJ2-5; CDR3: CATNLGGGQETQYF; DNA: TGTGCCACCAACCTGGGAGGCGGACAAGAGACCCAGTACTTC
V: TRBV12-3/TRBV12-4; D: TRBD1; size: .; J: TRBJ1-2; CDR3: CASSFGTGGYGYTF; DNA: TGTGCCAGCAGTTTTGGGACAGGGGGATATGGCTACACCTTC
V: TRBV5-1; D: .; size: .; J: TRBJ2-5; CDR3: CATNGGEPQETQYF; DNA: TGCGCCACCAACGGGGGAGAGCCCCAAGAGACCCAGTACTTC
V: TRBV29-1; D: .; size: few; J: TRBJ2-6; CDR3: CSARGSGANVLTF; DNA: TGCAGCGCTAGGGGCTCTGGGGCCAACGTCCTGACTTTC
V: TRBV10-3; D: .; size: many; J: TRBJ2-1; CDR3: CAISGAVSYNEQFF; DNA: TGTGCCATCAGTGGGGCAGTCTCCTACAATGAGCAGTTCTTC
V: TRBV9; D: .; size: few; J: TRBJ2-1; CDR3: CASSVEAFNEQFF; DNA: TGTGCCAGCAGCGTAGAAGCATTCAATGAGCAGTTCTTC
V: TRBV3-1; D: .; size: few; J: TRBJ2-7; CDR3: CASSQDWVGEQYF; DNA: TGTGCCAGCAGCCAAGATTGGGTAGGCGAGCAGTACTTC
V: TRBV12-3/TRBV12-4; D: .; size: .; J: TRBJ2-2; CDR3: CASSPSRANTGELFF; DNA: TGTGCCAGCAGCCCGAGTCGTGCGAACACCGGGGAGCTGTTTTTT
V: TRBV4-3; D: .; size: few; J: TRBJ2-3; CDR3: CASSHKAPSTDTQYF; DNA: TGCGCCAGCAGCCATAAAGCGCCTAGCACAGATACGCAGTATTTT
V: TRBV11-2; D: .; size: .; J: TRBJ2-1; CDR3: CASSLVLGGMFF; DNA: TGTGCCAGCAGCTTAGTCCTGGGGGGCATGTTCTTC
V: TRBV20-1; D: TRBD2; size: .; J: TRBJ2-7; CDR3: CSARPGLAVSSYEQYF; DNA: TGCAGTGCTAGGCCCGGACTAGCGGTGAGCTCCTACGAGCAGTACTTC
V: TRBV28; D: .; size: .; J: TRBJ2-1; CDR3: CASSLKGSEQFF; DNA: TGTGCCAGCAGTTTGAAAGGGAGTGAGCAGTTCTTC